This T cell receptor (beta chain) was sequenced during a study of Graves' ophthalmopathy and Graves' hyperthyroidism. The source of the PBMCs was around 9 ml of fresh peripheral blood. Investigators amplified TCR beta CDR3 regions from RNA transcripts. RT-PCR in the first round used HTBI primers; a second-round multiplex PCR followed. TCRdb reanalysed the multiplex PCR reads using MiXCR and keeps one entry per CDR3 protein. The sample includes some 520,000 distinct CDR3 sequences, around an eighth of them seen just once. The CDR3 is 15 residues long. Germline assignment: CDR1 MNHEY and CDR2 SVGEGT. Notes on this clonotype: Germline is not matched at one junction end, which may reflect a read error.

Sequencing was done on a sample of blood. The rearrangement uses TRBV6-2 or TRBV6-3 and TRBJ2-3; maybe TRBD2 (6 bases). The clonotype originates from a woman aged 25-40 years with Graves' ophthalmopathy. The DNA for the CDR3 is TGTGCCAGCAGTGCCCGGGGGTTTGGCACAGATTCGCAGTATTTT. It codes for CASSARGFGTDSQYF.